Below, one T cell receptor (beta chain) is given with its context. This entry is derived from a study of CD8 T cells in Susac syndrome. cDNA came from roughly 0.53 to 1 ug RNA primed by random hexamers. TCRdb recomputed calls from the immunoSEQ multiplex PCR reads with MiXCR, one row per CDR3 protein. The table includes 100,000 to 150,000 distinct CDR3 sequences, about 93% detected once. TEMRA cells were enriched by FACS, and CD4+ and CD8+ T cells were negatively isolated. Trimming removed 0 bases at V and 1 base at J, with 1 base between. Germline V gene data show CDR1 as MNHEY and CDR2 as SVGAGI. CDR3 length equals 13 residues.

The chain has TRBV6-5 and TRBJ1-3; D gene ambiguous. The sequencing sample was made of CD8+ T cells from PBMCs. This TCR derives from a human donor with Susac syndrome. The CDR3 sequence: CASSYSSGNTIYF. CDR3 sequence (DNA): TGTGCCAGCAGTTACTCGTCTGGAAACACCATATATTTT.